This TCR beta chain emerged from a study of STAT3 mutations in large granular lymphocyte leukemia. On the study more broadly: Over half of T-LGLL patients had one or more immunosuppressive regimens.

Average productive template count per sample was 35,000 to 50,000. TCRdb's copy holds only in-frame clones and misses some; the assay was immunoSEQ multiplex PCR. The sample lists about 620 clones, 40% to 50% occurring once. This CDR3 is built from 15 residues. V shed 5 bases and J shed 0 bases, with 11 bases lying between them. Germline V gene lookup returns CDR1 SGHTA and CDR2 FQGNSA. About this clone itself: Its specificity is unknown.

Study-level results: In some patients, a small highly pathogenic clone possibly went undetected. In T-cell large granular lymphocyte leukemia, about half of patients showed multiple immunodominant subclonotypes. In about 30% of the 18 patients, new TCR clonotypes emerged after therapy.

The chain combines TRBV7-2 with TRBJ2-1; D not certain. This sequence was found in a woman between 45 and 65 years old with T-cell large granular lymphocyte leukemia. Some clones in this sample may be carry-over from other donors' samples. The sequencing sample was made of peripheral blood mononuclear cells. Here the CDR3 DNA reads TGTGCCAGCAGCCCCGGCTCGGGCTCCTACAATGAGCAGTTCTTC. Residues: CASSPGSGSYNEQFF.